The 18 T cell receptor beta chains below were found in one sample sequenced in a study of vaccination and CD4 T cells after COVID-19. The antigens for these receptors are not known. At the Johns Hopkins FTIC core, DNA taken from cultured CD4+ T cells was sequenced by way of the Oncomine TCR Beta short-read assay. From the PCR reads, TCRdb called clonotypes with MiXCR, one entry per CDR3 protein. The repertoire includes some 10,000 distinct CDR3 sequences, around 40% of them detected once, and roughly a third sits in the top ten. Noted treatment: approximately 9-day PBMC culture with coronavirus spike peptide pools or control peptides (ViraFEST assay). Input material: CD4+ T cells from blood, cultured in vitro. These receptors originate from a human donor who had recovered from COVID-19.

In its sample, this clonotype was seen a few times. This chain connects TRBV5-4 to TRBJ1-6, with D tentatively TRBD1 (6 bases). The CDR3 totals 13 residues. Germline CDR1 SGHNT, CDR2 YYREEE (reference sequence). V was shortened by 5 bases and J by 6 bases, with 9 bases between the two germline ends. The CDR3 DNA is TGTGCCAGCAGAGGGGGAACTAATTCACCCCTCCACTTT. Translation gives CASRGGTNSPLHF.

The chain employs TRBV7-2 and TRBJ1-2; a weak D match, TRBD1 (5 bases). CDR1 is SGHTA, CDR2 FQGNSA, per germline. CDR3 size: 13 residues. With 2 bases removed from V and 8 bases from J, the gap between germline ends came to 12 bases. CDR3 sequence: CASSLNRDLGYTF. CDR3 bases: TGTGCCAGCAGCTTAAATAGGGACTTGGGCTACACCTTC. The full variable domain, with the rest looked up from reference TRBV7-2 and TRBJ1-2, is GAGVSQSPSNKVTEKGKDVELRCDPISGHTALYWYRQSLGQGLEFLIYFQGNSAPDKSGLPSDRFSAERTGGSVSTLTIQRTQQEDSAVYLCASSLNRDLGYTFGSGTRLTVV.

This clonotype has a handful of counts. The chain has TRBV5-1 and TRBJ2-5; 8 positions agree with TRBD2. The V gene end was trimmed by 4 bases and the J gene end by 5 bases; junction bases not matched to a gene: 13. The germline CDR1 and CDR2 sequences are SGHRS and YFSETQ. This CDR3 has 16 residues. Here the CDR3 reads CASSPPPRGVPETQYF. CDR3 nucleotides: TGCGCCAGCAGCCCTCCCCCGCGGGGGGTTCCCGAGACCCAGTACTTC.

This CDR3 reads CASSRNRLAEETQYF. CDR3 DNA: TGTGCCAGCAGCCGAAATAGACTAGCGGAAGAGACCCAGTACTTC. The V gene is TRBV2, the J gene TRBJ2-5; 9 nucleotides line up with TRBD2. The CDR3 runs 15 residues. Trimming cost V 6 bases and J 3 bases; bases outside gene matches: 8. Germline V gene data show CDR1 as SNHLY and CDR2 as FYNNEI. The full variable domain, with the rest looked up from reference TRBV2 and TRBJ2-5, is EPEVTQTPSHQVTQMGQEVILRCVPISNHLYFYWYRQILGQKVEFLVSFYNNEISEKSEIFDDQFSVERPDGSNFTLKIRSTKLEDSAMYFCASSRNRLAEETQYFGPGTRLLVL.

V usage is TRBV18 and J usage is TRBJ1-5; 10 bases match TRBD1. This CDR3 has 16 residues. V shed 4 bases and J 4 bases; nucleotides not matched to a gene: 7. Germline V CDR1 and CDR2: KGHSH, LQKENI. DNA for the CDR3: TGTGCCAGCTCACGGGACAGGGGACTAATTAATCAGCCCCAGCATTTT. Residues: CASSRDRGLINQPQHF.

The CDR3, as DNA: TGTGCCAGCAGTCTTGGAATCGCTAACTATGGCTACACCTTC. It yields the protein CASSLGIANYGYTF. The rearrangement uses TRBV12-3 or TRBV12-4 and TRBJ1-2; D gene ambiguous. The CDR3 contains 14 residues. Trimming cost V 5 bases and J 0 bases, with 10 bases left between them.

The chain is built from TRBV6-1 and TRBJ2-2; D is possibly TRBD2 (5 bases). V dropped 5 bases and J dropped 7 bases, with 17 bases sitting between them. In germline, CDR1 is MNHNS, CDR2 SASEGT. The CDR3 has 15 amino acids. CDR3 in amino acids: CASSLRARGNGELFF. CDR3 nucleotide sequence: TGTGCCAGCAGTCTCCGGGCCCGAGGGAACGGGGAGCTGTTTTTT.

The CDR3 DNA reads as TGCGCCAGCAGGATCAGGGTGGGGTACACCGGGGAGCTGTTTTTT. Its translation: CASRIRVGYTGELFF. V usage is TRBV4-1 and J usage is TRBJ2-2, with D perhaps TRBD1 (5 bases). Germline V gene lookup returns CDR1 MGHRA and CDR2 YSYEKL. The V end lost 6 bases, the J end lost 3 bases, and 14 bases lay between the germline ends. The CDR3 runs 15 residues.

This rearrangement joins TRBV27 to TRBJ1-1; possible D gene TRBD1, 6 bases. Per germline, CDR1 MNHEY and CDR2 SMNVEV (reference sequence). The CDR3 is made up of 12 amino acids. The ends were cut back, 2 bases at V and 9 bases at J, with 10 bases in the middle. CDR3 DNA sequence: TGTGCCAGCAGTTTAGTCGGGGGCAAAGCTTTCTTT. It yields the protein CASSLVGGKAFF.

In this sample, this clonotype turned up once. This chain links TRBV4-1 with TRBJ1-3, with TRBD1 as a possible D gene (6 bases). This CDR3 has 18 amino acids. Deletions cut 3 bases from V and 0 bases from J, with 18 bases between. Germline CDR1 reads MGHRA; CDR2 reads YSYEKL. CDR3 coding DNA: TGCGCCAGCAGCCAGAGAGAGCCTGGACAGCTCTCTGGAAACACCATATATTTT. It specifies CASSQREPGQLSGNTIYF.

This clonotype turned up a few times. This chain connects TRBV25-1 to TRBJ1-4; a weak D match, TRBD1 (5 bases). This CDR3 is built from 13 residues. The V gene lost 8 bases and the J gene lost 6 bases, with 13 bases spanning the gap. Per germline, CDR1 MGHDK and CDR2 SYGVNS. The CDR3 DNA reads TGTGCCAGCTCTGAGGGGAATGATGAAAAACTGTTTTTT. Translated, it gives CASSEGNDEKLFF.

The rearrangement uses TRBV20-1 and TRBJ2-1; D may be TRBD2 (7 bases). V gave up 6 bases and J gave up 8 bases, with 26 bases separating them. The CDR3 runs to 16 residues. CDR1 DFQATT and CDR2 SNEGSKA come from the germline V gene (reference sequence). In nucleotides, the CDR3 is TGCAGTGCCGTAGGAATTGTGGGGGGGCGAATGGATGAGCAGTTCTTC. This codes for CSAVGIVGGRMDEQFF.

This rearrangement joins TRBV12-3 or TRBV12-4 to TRBJ1-2; 8 nucleotides match TRBD1. J lost 3 bases, V lost 2 bases, and 20 bases had no gene match. The CDR3 has 20 residues. The DNA of the CDR3 is TGTGCCAGCAGTTTAATTCCGTGGACAGGGAATACCACCAACTACTATGGCTACACCTTC. This translates into CASSLIPWTGNTTNYYGYTF.

The chain employs TRBV6-2 or TRBV6-3 and TRBJ2-7; the D is unclear. The ends were cut back, 8 bases at V and 4 bases at J, with 18 bases in the middle. CDR3 length equals 14 residues. The germline gives CDR1 MNHEY, CDR2 SVGEGT. The CDR3 is CASSSLSLLYEQYF. The DNA for the CDR3 is TGTGCCAGCTCCTCCTTAAGCCTTCTTTACGAGCAGTACTTC.

The chain uses TRBV11-2 and TRBJ1-2; 10 nucleotides agree with TRBD1. Per germline, CDR1 SGHAT and CDR2 FQNNGV. The CDR3 is 15 residues long. V lost 3 bases and J lost 8; bases outside the gene matches: 9. The CDR3 nucleotides are TGTGCCAGCAGCTTTTCCGGGACAGGGGCCGCGGGCTACACCTTC. Translated: CASSFSGTGAAGYTF.

This clonotype was picked up a small number of times. The chain couples TRBV6-1 to TRBJ1-5, with TRBD1 matching 9 bases. CDR3 length equals 15 residues. With 6 bases clipped from V and 3 bases from J, the junction kept 6 bases outside the gene matches. Germline V CDR1 and CDR2: MNHNS, SASEGT. The CDR3 region has the DNA TGTGCCAGCAGACCCGGGACAGGGCTCAATCAGCCCCAGCATTTT. It yields the protein CASRPGTGLNQPQHF.

V is TRBV5-4 and J is TRBJ1-5, with D perhaps matching TRBD1 (5 bases). The length of the CDR3 is 16 residues. V lost 4 bases, J lost 0 bases, and 14 bases lay in between. Germline V gene lookup returns CDR1 SGHNT and CDR2 YYREEE (reference sequence). The CDR3 protein is CASSLRGRHSNQPQHF. CDR3 DNA sequence: TGTGCCAGCAGCCTACGGGGACGCCATAGCAATCAGCCCCAGCATTTT.

This clonotype was counted a few times. This sequence joins TRBV5-3 and TRBJ2-7; 11 bases match TRBD2. TRBV5-3 is an open reading frame, and its role is uncertain. The CDR3 is made up of 16 amino acids. V gave up 6 bases and J gave up 1 base; unmatched junction bases: 9. The CDR3 reads CARTPTGTSGSYEQYF. The CDR3 bases are TGTGCCAGAACCCCGACTGGGACTAGCGGTTCCTACGAGCAGTACTTC.